This T cell receptor beta chain stems from a study of OX40 agonist ivuxolimab in advanced cancers. Study overall: Ivuxolimab, an antibody acting as an agonist of OX40 (CD134), was used to treat patients. Patients treated during dose escalation were battling hepatocellular carcinoma, melanoma, renal cell or head and neck cancer. Overall study findings and caveats: With doses of 0.1 to 3.0 mg/kg, CD4+ and CD8+ blood T cells had undergone clonal expansion by week 6.

Repertoires were generated with immunoSEQ multiplex PCR, while TCRdb's copy carries only in-frame clones and drops some. The sample lists about 81,000 clones; 80% to 90% were seen once. For this clone: The antigen is not known.

The CDR3 extends over 13 amino acids. Trimming removed 5 bases from V and 0 bases from J, with 8 bases in between. Germline V gene data show CDR1 as KGHSH and CDR2 as LQKENI. Sequencing was performed on CD4+ or CD8+ T cells sorted from blood, taken in a trial of the OX40 agonist ivuxolimab. This clonotype originated in an adult with an advanced solid tumor such as melanoma, head and neck, liver or kidney cancer. The chain recombines TRBV18 with TRBJ2-7, with D tentatively TRBD2 (6 bases). The CDR3 reads CASSAGSSYEQYF. CDR3 nucleotides: TGTGCCAGCTCAGCGGGGAGCTCCTACGAGCAGTACTTC. The variable domain in full, with the rest retrieved from reference TRBV18 and TRBJ2-7, is NAGVMQNPRHLVRRRGQEARLRCSPMKGHSHVYWYRQLPEEGLKFMVYLQKENIIDESGMPKERFSAEFPKEGPSILRIQQVVRGDSAAYFCASSAGSSYEQYFGPGTRLTVT.